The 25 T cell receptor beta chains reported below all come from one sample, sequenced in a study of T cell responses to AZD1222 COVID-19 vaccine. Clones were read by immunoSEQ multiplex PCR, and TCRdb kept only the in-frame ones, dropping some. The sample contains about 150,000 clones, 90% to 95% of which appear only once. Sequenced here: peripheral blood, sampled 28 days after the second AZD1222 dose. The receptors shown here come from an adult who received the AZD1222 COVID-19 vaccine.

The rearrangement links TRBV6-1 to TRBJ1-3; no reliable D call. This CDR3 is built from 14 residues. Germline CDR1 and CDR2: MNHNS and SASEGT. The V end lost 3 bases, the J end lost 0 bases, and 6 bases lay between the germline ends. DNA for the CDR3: TGTGCCAGCAGTGATGCGGCCTCTGGAAACACCATATATTTT. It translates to CASSDAASGNTIYF.

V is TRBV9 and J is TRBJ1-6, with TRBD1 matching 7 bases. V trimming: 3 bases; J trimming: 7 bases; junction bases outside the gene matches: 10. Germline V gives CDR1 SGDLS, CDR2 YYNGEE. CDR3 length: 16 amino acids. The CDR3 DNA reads TGTGCCAGCAGCGATACAGGGGCCGGGGGAAATTCACCCCTCCACTTT. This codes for CASSDTGAGGNSPLHF.

The CDR3 loop is CASSGDLWTGGGYTF. Written as DNA, the CDR3 is TGTGCCAGCAGCGGCGATTTGTGGACAGGGGGAGGCTACACCTTC. The chain carries TRBV9 and TRBJ1-2, with 10 positions matching TRBD1. The CDR3 spans 15 residues. V was clipped by 3 bases and J by 8 bases; unmatched bases: 10. Per the germline V gene, CDR1 is SGDLS and CDR2 is YYNGEE.

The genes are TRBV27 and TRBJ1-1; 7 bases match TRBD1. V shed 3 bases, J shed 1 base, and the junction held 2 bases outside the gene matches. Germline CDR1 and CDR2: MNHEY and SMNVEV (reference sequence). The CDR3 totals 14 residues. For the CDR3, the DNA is TGTGCCAGCAGTTTTAGGGGGCAGAACACTGAAGCTTTCTTT. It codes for CASSFRGQNTEAFF.

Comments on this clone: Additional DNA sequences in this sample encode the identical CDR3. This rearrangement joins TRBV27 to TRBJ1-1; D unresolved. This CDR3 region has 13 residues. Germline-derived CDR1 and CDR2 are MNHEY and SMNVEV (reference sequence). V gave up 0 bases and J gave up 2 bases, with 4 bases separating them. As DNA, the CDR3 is TGTGCCAGCAGTTTATCCCCCAACACTGAAGCTTTCTTT. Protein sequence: CASSLSPNTEAFF.

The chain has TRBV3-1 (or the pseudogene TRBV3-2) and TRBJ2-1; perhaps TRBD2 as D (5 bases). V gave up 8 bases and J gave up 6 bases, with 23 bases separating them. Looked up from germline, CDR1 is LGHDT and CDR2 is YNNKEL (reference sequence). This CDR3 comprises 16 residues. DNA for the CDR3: TGTGCCAGCCCCCCCATTAGCGAGAATTGGGTCAATGAGCAGTTCTTC. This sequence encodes CASPPISENWVNEQFF.

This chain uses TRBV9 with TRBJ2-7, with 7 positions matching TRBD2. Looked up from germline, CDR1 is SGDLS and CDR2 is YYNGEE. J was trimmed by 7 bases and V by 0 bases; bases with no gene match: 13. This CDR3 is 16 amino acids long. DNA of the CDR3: TGTGCCAGCAGCGTAGCTCAGACTAGCTTAGTGGATGAGCAGTACTTC. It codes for CASSVAQTSLVDEQYF.

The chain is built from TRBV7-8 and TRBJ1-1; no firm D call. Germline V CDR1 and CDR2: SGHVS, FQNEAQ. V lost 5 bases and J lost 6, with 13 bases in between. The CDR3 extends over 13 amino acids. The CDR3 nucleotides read TGTGCCAGCAGCGAGGAACCAAGAGCTGAAGCTTTCTTT. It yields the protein CASSEEPRAEAFF.

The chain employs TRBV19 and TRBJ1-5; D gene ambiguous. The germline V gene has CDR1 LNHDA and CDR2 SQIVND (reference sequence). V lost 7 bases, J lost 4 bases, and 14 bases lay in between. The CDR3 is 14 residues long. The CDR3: CASTPSDPNQPQHF. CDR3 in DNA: TGTGCCAGTACCCCCTCGGACCCAAATCAGCCCCAGCATTTT.

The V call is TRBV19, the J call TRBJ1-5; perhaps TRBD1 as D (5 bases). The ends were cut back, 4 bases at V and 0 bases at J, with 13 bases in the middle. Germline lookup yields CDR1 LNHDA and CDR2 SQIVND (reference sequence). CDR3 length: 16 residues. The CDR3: CASSTISTGSNQPQHF. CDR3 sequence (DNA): TGTGCCAGTAGTACAATCTCAACAGGTAGCAATCAGCCCCAGCATTTT.

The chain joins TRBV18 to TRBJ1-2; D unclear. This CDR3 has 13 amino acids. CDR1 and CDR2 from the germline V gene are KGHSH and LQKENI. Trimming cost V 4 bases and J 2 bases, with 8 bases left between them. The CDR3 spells CASSLGPNYGYTF. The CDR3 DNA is TGTGCCAGCTCACTAGGACCGAACTATGGCTACACCTTC.

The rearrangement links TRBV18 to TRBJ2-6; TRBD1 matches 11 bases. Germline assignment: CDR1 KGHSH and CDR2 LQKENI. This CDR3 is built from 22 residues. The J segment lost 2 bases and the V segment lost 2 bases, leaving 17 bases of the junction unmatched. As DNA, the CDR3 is TGTGCCAGCTCACCATCCTTGTTGGATTGGGACAGGGGGGTCGCTGGGGCCAACGTCCTGACTTTC. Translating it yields CASSPSLLDWDRGVAGANVLTF.

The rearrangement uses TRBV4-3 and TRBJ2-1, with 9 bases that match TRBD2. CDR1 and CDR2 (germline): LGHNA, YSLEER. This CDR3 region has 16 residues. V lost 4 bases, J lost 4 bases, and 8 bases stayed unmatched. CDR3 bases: TGCGCCAGCAGCCGAAACATAGCGGGGGATTACAATGAGCAGTTCTTC. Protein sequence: CASSRNIAGDYNEQFF.

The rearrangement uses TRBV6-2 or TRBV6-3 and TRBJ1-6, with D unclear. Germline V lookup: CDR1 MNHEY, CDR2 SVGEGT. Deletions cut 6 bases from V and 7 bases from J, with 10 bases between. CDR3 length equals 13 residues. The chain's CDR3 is CASSRAGNSPLHF. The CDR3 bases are TGTGCCAGCAGCCGCGCGGGAAATTCACCCCTCCACTTT.

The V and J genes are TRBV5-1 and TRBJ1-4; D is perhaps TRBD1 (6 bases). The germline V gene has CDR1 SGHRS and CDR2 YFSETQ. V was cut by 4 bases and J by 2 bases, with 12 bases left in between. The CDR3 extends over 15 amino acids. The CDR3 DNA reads TGCGCCAGCAGCAGAAAGGACAGCACTAATGAAAAACTGTTTTTT. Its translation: CASSRKDSTNEKLFF.

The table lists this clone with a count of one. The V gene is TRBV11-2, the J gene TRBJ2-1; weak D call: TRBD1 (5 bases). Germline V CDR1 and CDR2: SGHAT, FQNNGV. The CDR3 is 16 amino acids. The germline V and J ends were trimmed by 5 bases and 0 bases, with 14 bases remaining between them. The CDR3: CASSPLQGSSYNEQFF. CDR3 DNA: TGTGCCAGCAGCCCATTGCAGGGTAGCTCCTACAATGAGCAGTTCTTC.

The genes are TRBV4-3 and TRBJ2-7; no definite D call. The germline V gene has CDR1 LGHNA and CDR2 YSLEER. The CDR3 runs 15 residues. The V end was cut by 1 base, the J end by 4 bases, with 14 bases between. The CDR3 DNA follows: TGCGCCAGCAGCCAAGGACGGTGGGCTACATACGAGCAGTACTTC. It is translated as CASSQGRWATYEQYF.

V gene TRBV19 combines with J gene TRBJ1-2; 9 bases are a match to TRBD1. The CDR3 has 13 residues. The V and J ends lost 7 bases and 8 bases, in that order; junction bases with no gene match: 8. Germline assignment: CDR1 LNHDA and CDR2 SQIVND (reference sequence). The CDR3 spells CASNSGTGLGYTF. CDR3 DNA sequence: TGTGCCAGTAACTCCGGGACAGGGCTGGGCTACACCTTC.

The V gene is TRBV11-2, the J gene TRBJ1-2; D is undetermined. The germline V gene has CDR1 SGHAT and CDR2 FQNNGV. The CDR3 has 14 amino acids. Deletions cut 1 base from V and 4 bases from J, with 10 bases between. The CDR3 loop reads CASSLGAGPYGYTF. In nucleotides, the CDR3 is TGTGCCAGCAGCTTAGGTGCCGGGCCCTATGGCTACACCTTC.

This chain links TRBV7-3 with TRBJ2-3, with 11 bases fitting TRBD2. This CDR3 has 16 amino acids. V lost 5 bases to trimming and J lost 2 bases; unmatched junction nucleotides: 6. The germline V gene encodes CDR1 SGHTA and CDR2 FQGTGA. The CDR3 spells CASSLIAGGPTDTQYF. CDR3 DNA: TGTGCCAGCAGCCTCATAGCGGGAGGGCCCACAGATACGCAGTATTTT.

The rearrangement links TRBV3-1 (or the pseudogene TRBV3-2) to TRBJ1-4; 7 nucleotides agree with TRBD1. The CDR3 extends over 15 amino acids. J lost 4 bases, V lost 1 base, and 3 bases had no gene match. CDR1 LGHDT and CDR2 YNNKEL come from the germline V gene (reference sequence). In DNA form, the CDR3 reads TGTGCCAGCAGCCAAGGGGGACAGATTAATGAAAAACTGTTTTTT. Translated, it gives CASSQGGQINEKLFF.

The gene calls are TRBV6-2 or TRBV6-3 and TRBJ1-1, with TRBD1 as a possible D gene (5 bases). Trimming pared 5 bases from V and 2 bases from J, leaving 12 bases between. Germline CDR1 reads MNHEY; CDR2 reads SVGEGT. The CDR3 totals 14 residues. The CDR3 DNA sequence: TGTGCCAGCAGTACGGGGGTGCGCAACACTGAAGCTTTCTTT. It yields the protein CASSTGVRNTEAFF.

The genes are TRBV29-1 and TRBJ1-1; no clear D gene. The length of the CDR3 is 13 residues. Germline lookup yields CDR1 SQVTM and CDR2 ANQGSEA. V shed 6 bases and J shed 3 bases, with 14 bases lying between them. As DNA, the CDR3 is TGCAGCGTCCCAGGACTGGACTACACTGAAGCTTTCTTT. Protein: CSVPGLDYTEAFF.

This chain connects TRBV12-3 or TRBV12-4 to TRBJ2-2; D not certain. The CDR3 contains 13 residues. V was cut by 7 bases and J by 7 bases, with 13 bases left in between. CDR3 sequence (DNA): TGTGCCAGCAACCCCATCCGAGACGGGGAGCTGTTTTTT. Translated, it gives CASNPIRDGELFF.

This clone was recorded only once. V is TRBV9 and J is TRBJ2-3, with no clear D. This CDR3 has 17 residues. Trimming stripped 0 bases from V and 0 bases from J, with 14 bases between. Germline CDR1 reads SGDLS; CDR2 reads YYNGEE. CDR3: CASSVGNTRSSTDTQYF. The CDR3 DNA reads TGTGCCAGCAGCGTAGGGAATACGCGATCTAGCACAGATACGCAGTATTTT.